The clone carrying this T cell receptor (beta chain) was picked up a small number of times. Its antigen is undetermined. The PCR used 60 Vbeta and 13 Jbeta primers. The table came from immunoSEQ multiplex PCR; TCRdb's copy has only in-frame clones and leaves some out. The sample lists some 150,000 clones, approximately 83% occurring once. The data originate from a study of cytomegalovirus exposure and HLA in healthy donors. Study results and limitations: A later analysis linked a missense variant in DCLRE1C to the trimming of TCR beta V and J genes.

This CDR3 is built from 18 residues. Trimming cost V 2 bases and J 4 bases, with 22 bases left between them. The germline V gene encodes CDR1 ENHRY and CDR2 SYGVKD. The clonotype was recovered from a woman aged 40 to 50 in good health and CMV-seronegative. The J gene is TRBJ2-3, the V gene TRBV10-3, with D tentatively TRBD2 (6 bases). The sequencing input was PBMCs. DNA for the CDR3: TGTGCCATCAGTGAGGATTCCGGGACTTCCTACGCAGCAGATACGCAGTATTTT. This encodes CAISEDSGTSYAADTQYF.